The T cell receptor beta chain under discussion was sequenced for a study of shared clonotypes between healthy human individuals. Method: immunoSEQ multiplex PCR; TCRdb's copy keeps in-frame clones and lacks some. This sample has roughly 1,800,000 clones, with about 95% found just once. The naive CD8 population came from CD45RO-negative cells selected for CCR7, without terminally differentiated effector memory CD45RA+ cells. From germline, CDR1 is LGHNA and CDR2 YSLEER. The CDR3 runs to 16 residues. The V gene lost 0 bases and the J gene lost 0 bases, with 12 bases spanning the gap. The source of this sequence is a man between 18 and 29 years old in good health. V usage is TRBV4-3 and J usage is TRBJ2-7; TRBD2 might be the D (7 bases). Sample: naive CD8+ T cells sorted from blood. CDR3 sequence (DNA): TGCGCCAGCAGCCAAGAGGCAGGGGAGGGCTCCTACGAGCAGTACTTC. Its translation: CASSQEAGEGSYEQYF.